This TCR beta chain was documented in a study of CD8 T cells in ankylosing spondylitis. The study's findings and limits: Significant enrichment of disease-linked clones was reported in matched ankylosing spondylitis synovial fluid. In ankylosing spondylitis blood, a motif of roughly 8 highly homologous TCR beta variants appeared characteristic.

TCRdb called the 5' RACE reads again in MiXCR, with one record for every CDR3 protein. The sample contains hundreds of thousands of distinct CDR3 sequences, over 9.5% of which appear only once. This CDR3 is built from 15 residues. The ends were cut back, 7 bases at V and 5 bases at J, with 18 bases in the middle. On this clonotype: Antigen specificity is unknown.

This TCR was sampled from a male donor with ankylosing spondylitis. This chain uses TRBV12-3 or TRBV12-4 with TRBJ1-5; D gene uncertain. The source material was blood, either unsorted or a sorted T cell fraction (not recorded which). The CDR3 DNA sequence: TGTGCCAGCACCCTAAGTATATCAACCTATCAGCCCCAGCATTTT. Residues: CASTLSISTYQPQHF.